These 16 T cell receptor beta chains originate from one sample sequenced in a study of T cell responses to AZD1222 COVID-19 vaccine. This table comes from immunoSEQ multiplex PCR, and its TCRdb copy is limited to in-frame clones, with some not included. The table has under 150,000 clones, around 93% seen once. This specimen consisted of peripheral blood, obtained on day 0 of AZD1222 vaccination. The receptors were sampled from an adult in good health.

V gene TRBV28 combines with J gene TRBJ2-5; 7 bases agree with TRBD1. The CDR3 covers 16 residues. J was trimmed by 5 bases and V by 5 bases; bases with no gene match: 14. Looked up from germline, CDR1 is MDHEN and CDR2 is SYDVKM. CDR3 bases: TGTGCCAGCAGTACCTTACTGACAGGCAGGGGGGAGACCCAGTACTTC. Its protein product is CASSTLLTGRGETQYF. The variable domain in full, with the rest retrieved from reference TRBV28 and TRBJ2-5, is DVKVTQSSRYLVKRTGEKVFLECVQDMDHENMFWYRQDPGLGLRLIYFSYDVKMKEKGDIPEGYSVSREKKERFSLILESASTNQTSMYLCASSTLLTGRGETQYFGPGTRLLVL.

This sequence joins TRBV19 and TRBJ1-2; maybe TRBD1 (5 bases). Trimming pared 5 bases from V and 8 bases from J, leaving 15 bases between. Per germline, CDR1 LNHDA and CDR2 SQIVND (reference sequence). There are 13 residues in the CDR3. CDR3 region: CASSLSPGGGYTF. The CDR3, as DNA: TGTGCCAGTAGTCTCTCCCCCGGGGGGGGCTACACCTTC.

In this sample, this clone turned up once. The V and J genes are TRBV5-4 and TRBJ1-3; D unclear. Trimming removed 0 bases at V and 0 bases at J, with 10 bases between. Looked up from germline, CDR1 is SGHNT and CDR2 is YYREEE (reference sequence). The CDR3 covers 16 residues. Here the CDR3 DNA reads TGTGCCAGCAGCTTGGCCCGCGGAGACTCTGGAAACACCATATATTTT. It specifies CASSLARGDSGNTIYF. Full variable domain (outside the CDR3, taken from reference TRBV5-4 and TRBJ1-3): ETGVTQSPTHLIKTRGQQVTLRCSSQSGHNTVSWYQQALGQGPQFIFQYYREEENGRGNFPPRFSGLQFPNYSSELNVNALELDDSALYLCASSLARGDSGNTIYFGEGSWLTVV.

The chain joins TRBV10-2 to TRBJ2-5; D remains ambiguous. The CDR3 contains 15 residues. Looked up from germline, CDR1 is WSHSY and CDR2 is SAAADI. Trimming left V 5 bases short and J 5 bases short, with 18 bases between. The CDR3 bases are TGCGCCAGCAGTACCTCCCACCTCATTGGGGAGACCCAGTACTTC. It encodes CASSTSHLIGETQYF.

CDR3 sequence: CASSPGGPGYGYTF. DNA for the CDR3: TGTGCCAGCTCACCGGGGGGGCCGGGGTATGGCTACACCTTC. The V gene is TRBV18, the J gene TRBJ1-2; tentatively, D is TRBD1 (6 bases). The CDR3 covers 14 residues. Trimming removed 3 bases from V and 5 bases from J, with 13 bases in between. Per the germline V gene, CDR1 is KGHSH and CDR2 is LQKENI.

The rearrangement links TRBV6-6 to TRBJ1-5; no clear D. The V gene's germline CDR1 is MNHNY and CDR2 SVGAGI (reference sequence). There are 14 residues in the CDR3. The ends were cut back, 7 bases at V and 8 bases at J, with 18 bases in the middle. CDR3 in amino acids: CASNDAASVEPQHF. The CDR3 coding sequence is TGTGCCAGCAATGATGCGGCGTCGGTGGAGCCCCAGCATTTT.

This chain joins TRBV6-5 and TRBJ1-2; the D is unclear. The germline V gene has CDR1 MNHEY and CDR2 SVGAGI. CDR3 length: 13 amino acids. V was cut by 7 bases and J by 2 bases, with 11 bases left in between. The chain's CDR3 is CASTRHGNYGYTF. The CDR3 DNA follows: TGTGCCAGCACCCGACACGGAAACTATGGCTACACCTTC.

The rearrangement uses TRBV5-1 and TRBJ1-5; no clear D. Germline CDR1 and CDR2: SGHRS and YFSETQ. V was shortened by 3 bases and J by 4 bases, with 11 bases between the two germline ends. The CDR3 length is 14 residues. The CDR3 DNA sequence: TGCGCCAGCAGCTATGACGGCGGGAATCAGCCCCAGCATTTT. Its translation is CASSYDGGNQPQHF.

The rearrangement uses TRBV12-3 or TRBV12-4 and TRBJ1-1; possible D gene TRBD1, 5 bases. The CDR3 has 13 residues. Trimming removed 6 bases at V and 2 bases at J, with 10 bases between. CDR3 sequence: CASRSTVNTEAFF. CDR3 nucleotides: TGTGCCAGCAGGTCGACAGTTAACACTGAAGCTTTCTTT.

The chain has TRBV4-3 and TRBJ1-4, with D uncertain. This CDR3 is 13 amino acids long. The V and J ends lost 0 bases and 6 bases respectively, with 5 bases between them. The germline V gene encodes CDR1 LGHNA and CDR2 YSLEER. In DNA, the CDR3 is TGCGCCAGCAGCCAAGAGTACGATGAAAAACTGTTTTTT. It codes for CASSQEYDEKLFF.

Of note for this clone: This CDR3 is also generated by other DNA sequences in the sample. The chain joins TRBV28 to TRBJ1-3, with D unclear. Germline V gives CDR1 MDHEN, CDR2 SYDVKM. V dropped 7 bases and J dropped 0 bases, with 10 bases sitting between them. The CDR3 totals 14 residues. The CDR3: CASMPESSGNTIYF. The CDR3 region has the DNA TGTGCCAGCATGCCCGAGAGCTCTGGAAACACCATATATTTT.

The chain recombines TRBV7-8 with TRBJ1-5; a weak D match, TRBD1 (6 bases). Germline CDR1 reads SGHVS; CDR2 reads FQNEAQ. The CDR3 extends over 16 amino acids. Trimming left V 2 bases short and J 2 bases short, with 13 bases between. CDR3 amino acids: CASSLIGGRGNQPQHF. The CDR3 nucleotides read TGTGCCAGCAGCTTAATCGGGGGGCGAGGCAATCAGCCCCAGCATTTT.

The chain links TRBV18 to TRBJ2-2; the D call may be TRBD1 or TRBD2 (5 bases each). CDR1 and CDR2 (germline): KGHSH, LQKENI. The CDR3 contains 16 residues. The ends were cut back, 0 bases at V and 1 base at J, with 9 bases in the middle. CDR3 nucleotide sequence: TGTGCCAGCTCACCACCCCAGGGACGGAACACCGGGGAGCTGTTTTTT. Protein product: CASSPPQGRNTGELFF.

V gene TRBV12-3 or TRBV12-4 combines with J gene TRBJ2-1, with 7 bases identical to TRBD2. J gave up 6 bases and V 8 bases, and 7 bases lay outside the gene matches. The CDR3 totals 13 residues. DNA for the CDR3: TGTGCCAGCGGGGGTGGGGAGGGCAATGAGCAGTTCTTC. Translating it yields CASGGGEGNEQFF.

This chain joins TRBV5-5 and TRBJ1-6; no clear D gene. Germline CDR1 is SGHKS and CDR2 is YYEKEE (reference sequence). The length of the CDR3 is 12 residues. Trimming pared 5 bases from V and 5 bases from J, leaving 5 bases between. CDR3 nucleotides: TGTGCCAGCAGATTTAATAATTCACCCCTCCACTTT. This sequence encodes CASRFNNSPLHF. The full variable domain, with the rest looked up from reference TRBV5-5 and TRBJ1-6, is DAGVTQSPTHLIKTRGQQVTLRCSPISGHKSVSWYQQVLGQGPQFIFQYYEKEERGRGNFPDRFSARQFPNYSSELNVNALLLGDSALYLCASRFNNSPLHFGNGTRLTVT.

The V call is TRBV28, the J call TRBJ2-7; D is undetermined. Between the trimmed V and J ends, which lost 6 bases and 6 bases, there was a span of 18 bases. Germline assignment: CDR1 MDHEN and CDR2 SYDVKM. The CDR3 totals 14 residues. As DNA, the CDR3 is TGTGCCAGCAGCCCAGGACCCTTCGTGGGCGAGCAGTACTTC. This sequence encodes CASSPGPFVGEQYF.